This T cell receptor beta chain was found in a study of beta chain features in type 1 diabetes. Expressed TCRB transcripts were sequenced because the entire RNA isolate underwent reverse transcription. Samples of naive, central memory and regulatory T cells yielded a mean of around 3.7 million reads. Sequencing was performed with immunoSEQ multiplex PCR; in TCRdb, only in-frame clones are kept and a portion is missing. The sample lists 400,000 to 450,000 clones; over 11% were seen once. The CDR3 is made up of 15 amino acids. The V and J ends lost 5 bases and 5 bases, in that order; junction bases with no gene match: 9. Germline values: CDR1 SGHAT, CDR2 FQNNGV. Study-level points and caveats: Patients' naive, central memory and regulatory TCRB repertoires appeared more alike than those of healthy donors. With patients and controls alike, PCR might favor shorter templates to an equal degree.

Only a few counts were recorded for this clone. Its specificity is unknown. The chain carries TRBV11-2 and TRBJ2-1, with 7 bases aligning to TRBD2. This sequence originates from a man younger than 40 in good health. Sample: naive CD4+ T cells from blood. This chain's CDR3 is CASSMIAGGDNEQFF. The CDR3 bases are TGTGCCAGCAGCATGATAGCGGGTGGGGACAATGAGCAGTTCTTC.